These T cell receptor beta chains were read from a single sample in a study of CD8 T cells in ankylosing spondylitis. From the 5' RACE reads, TCRdb called clonotypes with MiXCR, one entry per CDR3 protein. Here the sample spans some 450,000 distinct CDR3 sequences, about 15% being singletons. Input material: blood, either unsorted or a sorted T cell fraction (not recorded which). These receptors came from a male donor with ankylosing spondylitis. CDR3s include the opening cysteine and the closing phenylalanine or tryptophan. D genes are given only for firm matches. Only some rows state a clone size, as once, few, many or a class for expanded clones.

j_call v_call clone_size d_call cdr3_aa cdr3_nt
TRBJ1-3 TRBV7-9 many - CASSLEGNTIYF TGCGCCAGCAGCTTGGAAGGAAACACCATATATTTT
TRBJ2-3 TRBV27 - - CASSFSLASDTQYF TGTGCCAGCAGTTTTTCCCTAGCGTCAGATACGCAGTATTTT
TRBJ2-7 TRBV29-1 few TRBD2 CSVDGGSDEQYF TGCAGCGTTGATGGCGGGAGCGACGAGCAGTACTTC
TRBJ2-1 TRBV20-1 once TRBD2 CSARGSTSGRKLGEQFF TGCAGTGCTAGGGGCTCTACTAGCGGGAGAAAGTTGGGTGAGCAGTTCTTC
TRBJ2-1 TRBV12-3/TRBV12-4 many - CASSKGVRDNEQFF TGTGCCAGCAGTAAAGGGGTTCGGGACAATGAGCAGTTCTTC
TRBJ1-1 TRBV29-1 few - CSVEGHQNTEAFF TGCAGCGTTGAGGGGCACCAGAACACTGAAGCTTTCTTT
TRBJ2-7 TRBV6-1 few - CATSRSAQNYEQYF TGTGCCACGTCCAGGAGCGCCCAGAACTACGAGCAGTACTTC
TRBJ1-2 TRBV12-3/TRBV12-4 few TRBD1 CASSWVQGAGGYTF TGTGCCAGCAGTTGGGTCCAGGGGGCGGGCGGCTACACCTTC
TRBJ1-5 TRBV12-3/TRBV12-4 - - CASSLLQYNQPQHF TGTGCCAGCAGTCTTCTACAGTACAATCAGCCCCAGCATTTT
TRBJ2-3 TRBV5-1 few - CASSFRSPEDTQYF TGCGCCAGCAGCTTTCGCAGTCCCGAAGATACGCAGTATTTT
TRBJ1-6 TRBV7-6 - - CASSHGNSPLHF TGTGCCAGCAGCCACGGGAATTCACCCCTCCACTTT
TRBJ2-1 TRBV7-8 - TRBD2 CASSDQPREGEQFF TGTGCCAGCAGCGACCAGCCCAGGGAGGGTGAGCAGTTCTTC
TRBJ1-5 TRBV7-8 - - CASSPGGWAGRNQPQHF TGTGCCAGCAGCCCGGGTGGGTGGGCAGGCCGGAATCAGCCCCAGCATTTT
TRBJ2-3 TRBV12-3/TRBV12-4 many - CASRGNTDTQYF TGTGCCAGCAGGGGGAACACAGATACGCAGTATTTT
TRBJ1-2 TRBV5-1 many - CASSRGGANYGYTF TGCGCCAGCAGCCGAGGAGGAGCTAACTATGGCTACACCTTC
TRBJ2-1 TRBV2 few - CASSGGRGNEQFF TGTGCCAGCAGTGGAGGGCGCGGGAATGAGCAGTTCTTC
TRBJ2-7 TRBV2 few - CASQGSSYEQYF TGTGCCAGCCAAGGTTCCTCCTACGAGCAGTACTTC
TRBJ2-7 TRBV20-1 few - CSAPRGGAATYEQYF TGCAGTGCCCCTCGCGGAGGAGCGGCCACCTACGAGCAGTACTTC
TRBJ2-7 TRBV20-1 - TRBD2 CSASKSAGAYEQYF TGCAGTGCTAGTAAGTCAGCGGGGGCCTACGAGCAGTACTTC